This T cell receptor (beta chain) is from a study of cytomegalovirus exposure and HLA in healthy donors. General study findings and limits: Later analysis found that TCR beta chains associated with HLA were more clonally expanded than other, equally common chains.

The V and J ends lost 4 bases and 4 bases respectively, with 8 bases between them. This CDR3 is 13 amino acids long. Germline loops: CDR1 LGHNA, CDR2 YNFKEQ. Of note for this clone: What it binds is unknown.

PCR involved 60 Vbeta and 13 Jbeta primers. Method: immunoSEQ multiplex PCR; TCRdb's copy keeps in-frame clones and lacks some. This table has roughly 150,000 clones, approximately 70% appearing once. This chain joins TRBV4-2 and TRBJ1-5; D remains ambiguous. The sequence was obtained from a man aged 18 to 30 in good health and CMV-seropositive. Specimen: PBMCs. CDR3 sequence (DNA): TGTGCCAGCAGCCTTCAGGCGAATCAGCCCCAGCATTTT. It codes for CASSLQANQPQHF.